The clone carrying this T cell receptor (beta chain) came up a few times. Its cognate antigen is unknown. The data were obtained in a study of OX40 agonist ivuxolimab in advanced cancers. Study background: Dose-escalation patients' cancers were hepatocellular carcinoma, melanoma, renal cell or head and neck cancer. From roughly 23 to 90 years was the age range, with a mean of roughly 59 years, and roughly 80% were male. Study results and caveats: Partly responding patients at 0.1-3.0 mg/kg showed some of the smallest clonal expansion.

V was cut by 5 bases and J by 0 bases, with 3 bases left in between. The CDR3 is made up of 12 amino acids. Germline V gene sequence: CDR1 SGHTS, CDR2 YDEGEE. The method was immunoSEQ multiplex PCR; TCRdb's version includes in-frame clones alone and lacks a portion of them. Among some 67,000 clones, roughly 88% were seen once, and the ten largest hold approximately 0.25%. The chain couples TRBV5-8 to TRBJ1-5; D call uncertain. This clonotype originated in an adult with an advanced solid tumor such as melanoma, head and neck, liver or kidney cancer. Material: CD4+ or CD8+ T cells sorted from blood, obtained in a trial of the OX40 agonist ivuxolimab. The CDR3 protein is CASSHSNQPQHF. DNA for the CDR3: TGTGCCAGCAGTCATAGCAATCAGCCCCAGCATTTT.